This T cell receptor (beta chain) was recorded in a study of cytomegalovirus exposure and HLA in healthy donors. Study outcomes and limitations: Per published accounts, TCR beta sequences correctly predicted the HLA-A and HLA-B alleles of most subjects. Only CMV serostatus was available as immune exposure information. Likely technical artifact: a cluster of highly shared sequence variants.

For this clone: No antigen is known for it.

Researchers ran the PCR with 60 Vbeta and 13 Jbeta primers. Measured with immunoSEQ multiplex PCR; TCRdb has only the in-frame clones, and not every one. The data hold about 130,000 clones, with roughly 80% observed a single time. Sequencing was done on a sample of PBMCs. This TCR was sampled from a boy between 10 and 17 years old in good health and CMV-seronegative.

The CDR3 loop reads CASSLAHASVSYEQYF. The CDR3 nucleotides read TGTGCCAGCAGCTTAGCCCATGCTAGCGTCTCCTACGAGCAGTACTTC. This chain links TRBV7-2 with TRBJ2-7, with D possibly matching TRBD2 (6 bases). Trimming took 0 bases from V and 0 from J, leaving 12 bases between them. The CDR3 covers 16 residues. From germline, CDR1 is SGHTA and CDR2 FQGNSA.